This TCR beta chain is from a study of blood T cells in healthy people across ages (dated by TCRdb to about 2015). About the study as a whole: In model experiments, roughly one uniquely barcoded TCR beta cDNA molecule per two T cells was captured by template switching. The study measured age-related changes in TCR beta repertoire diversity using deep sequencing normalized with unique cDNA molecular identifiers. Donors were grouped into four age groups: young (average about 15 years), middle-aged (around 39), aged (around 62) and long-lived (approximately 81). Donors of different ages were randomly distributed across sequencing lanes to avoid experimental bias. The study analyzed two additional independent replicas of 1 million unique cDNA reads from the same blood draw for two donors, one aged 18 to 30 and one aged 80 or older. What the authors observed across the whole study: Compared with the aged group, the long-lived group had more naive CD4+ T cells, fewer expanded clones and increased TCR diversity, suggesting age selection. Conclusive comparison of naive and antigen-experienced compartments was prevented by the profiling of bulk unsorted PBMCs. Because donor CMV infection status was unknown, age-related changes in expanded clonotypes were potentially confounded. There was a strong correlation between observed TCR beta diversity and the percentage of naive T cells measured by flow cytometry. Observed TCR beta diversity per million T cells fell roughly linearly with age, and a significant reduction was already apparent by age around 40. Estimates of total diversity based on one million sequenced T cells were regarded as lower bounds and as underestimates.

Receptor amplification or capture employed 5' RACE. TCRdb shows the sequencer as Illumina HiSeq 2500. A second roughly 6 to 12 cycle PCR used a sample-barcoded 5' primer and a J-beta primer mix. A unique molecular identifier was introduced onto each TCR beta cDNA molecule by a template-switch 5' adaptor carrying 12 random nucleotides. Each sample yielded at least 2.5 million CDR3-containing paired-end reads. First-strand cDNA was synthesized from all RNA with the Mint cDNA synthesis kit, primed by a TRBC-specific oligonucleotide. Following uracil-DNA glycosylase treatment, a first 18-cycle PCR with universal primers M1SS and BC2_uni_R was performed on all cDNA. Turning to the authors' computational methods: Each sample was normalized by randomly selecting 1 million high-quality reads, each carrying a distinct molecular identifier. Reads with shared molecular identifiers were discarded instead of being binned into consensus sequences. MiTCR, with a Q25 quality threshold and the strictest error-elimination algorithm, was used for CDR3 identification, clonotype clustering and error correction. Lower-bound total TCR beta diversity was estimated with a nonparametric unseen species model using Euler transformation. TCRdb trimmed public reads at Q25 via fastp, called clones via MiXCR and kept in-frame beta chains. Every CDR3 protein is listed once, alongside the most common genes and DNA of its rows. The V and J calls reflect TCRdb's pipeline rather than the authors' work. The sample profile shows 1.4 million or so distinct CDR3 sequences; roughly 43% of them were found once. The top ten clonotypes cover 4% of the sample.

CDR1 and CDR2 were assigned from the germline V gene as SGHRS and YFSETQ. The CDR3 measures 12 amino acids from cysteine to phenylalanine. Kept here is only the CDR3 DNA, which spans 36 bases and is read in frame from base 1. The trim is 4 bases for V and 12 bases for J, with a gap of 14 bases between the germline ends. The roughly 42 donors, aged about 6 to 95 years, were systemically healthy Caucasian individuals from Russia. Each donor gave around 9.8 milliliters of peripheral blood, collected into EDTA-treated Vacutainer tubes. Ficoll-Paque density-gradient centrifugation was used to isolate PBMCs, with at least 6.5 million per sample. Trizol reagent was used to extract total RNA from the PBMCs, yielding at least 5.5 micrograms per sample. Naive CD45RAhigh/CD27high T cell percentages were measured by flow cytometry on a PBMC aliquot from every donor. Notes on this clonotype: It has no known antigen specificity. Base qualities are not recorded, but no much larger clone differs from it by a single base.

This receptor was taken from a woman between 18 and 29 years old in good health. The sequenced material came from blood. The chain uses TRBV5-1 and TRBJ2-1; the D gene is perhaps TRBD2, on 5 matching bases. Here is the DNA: TGCGCCAGCAGCCCGGACTCTAAGGGGCAGTTCTTC. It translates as CASSPDSKGQFF.